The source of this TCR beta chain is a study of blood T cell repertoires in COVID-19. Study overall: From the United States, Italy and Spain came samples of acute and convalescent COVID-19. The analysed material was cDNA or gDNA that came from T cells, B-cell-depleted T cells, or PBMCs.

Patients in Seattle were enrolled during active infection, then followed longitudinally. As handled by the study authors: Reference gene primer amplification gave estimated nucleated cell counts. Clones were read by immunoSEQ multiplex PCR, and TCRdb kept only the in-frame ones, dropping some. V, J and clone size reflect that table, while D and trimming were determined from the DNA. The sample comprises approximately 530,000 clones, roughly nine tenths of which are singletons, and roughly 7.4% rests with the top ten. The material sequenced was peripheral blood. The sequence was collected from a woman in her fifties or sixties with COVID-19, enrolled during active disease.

CDR3 protein: CASSRTTEKTGESEQYF. The CDR3 DNA sequence: TGTGCCAGTAGTAGAACAACCGAAAAGACAGGGGAGAGCGAGCAGTACTTC. The V and J genes are TRBV19 and TRBJ2-7; 8 nucleotides line up with TRBD1. V was pared by 4 bases and J by 6 bases, with 17 bases of the junction left unmatched. Germline V gene lookup returns CDR1 LNHDA and CDR2 SQIVND (reference sequence). The CDR3 sequence is 17 residues long.